The entry that follows covers one TCR beta chain sequence. Its antigen is unidentified. A junction boundary mismatches the germline segment, possibly from a read error. The same CDR3 is also encoded by other DNA sequences in this sample. The data belong to a study of cytomegalovirus exposure and HLA in healthy donors. Overall study findings and caveats: Per a later analysis, HLA-associated TCR beta chains showed more clonal expansion than other, equally common TCR beta chains. Across donors, presence/absence analyses took sequencing depth to be roughly uniform.

The PCR had 60 Vbeta and 13 Jbeta primers. Only in-frame clones appear in the TCRdb table, and some are missing; sequencing was by immunoSEQ multiplex PCR. In the table there are around 160,000 clones, about 80% of which are singletons. The CDR3 spans 15 residues. Germline lookup yields CDR1 GTSNPN and CDR2 SVGIG (reference sequence). This rearrangement joins TRBV30 to TRBJ2-5; 9 nucleotides line up with TRBD2. This clonotype was obtained from a woman between 35 and 50 years old in good health and CMV-seronegative. The sequenced sample consisted of PBMCs. This CDR3 is CAWSGSGRLQETQYF. The DNA of the CDR3 is TGTGCCTGGAGCGGGAGCGGGAGGCTACAAGAGACTCAGTACTTC.